Presented here are 17 T cell receptor beta chains from one specimen sequenced in a study of shared clonotypes between healthy human individuals. Terminally differentiated effector memory CD45RA+ cells were left out of the naive CD8 fraction, which was CD45RO-negative and positively selected for CCR7. Generated by immunoSEQ multiplex PCR, the TCRdb table keeps only in-frame clones and is missing some. The sample carries about 650,000 clones, nearly 97% recorded once. The sequenced sample was naive CD8+ T cells sorted from blood. The receptor source for this set is a woman aged 30 to 39 in good health.

This clone was detected only once. V usage is TRBV25-1 and J usage is TRBJ2-5; 7 bases match TRBD2. With V trimmed by 3 bases and J by 4 bases, 5 bases remained unmatched. The germline CDR1 and CDR2 sequences are MGHDK and SYGVNS. The CDR3 runs 14 residues. The chain's CDR3 is CASSDLGGGETQYF. CDR3 nucleotide sequence: TGTGCCAGCAGTGATTTGGGGGGGGGAGAGACCCAGTACTTC.

CDR3: CASSLNSNTGELFF. The DNA for the CDR3 is TGTGCCAGCAGCTTGAATTCGAACACCGGGGAGCTGTTTTTT. The chain couples TRBV5-4 to TRBJ2-2; D unresolved. The germline V gene has CDR1 SGHNT and CDR2 YYREEE (reference sequence). The CDR3 runs 14 residues. Trimming pared 1 base from V and 0 bases from J, leaving 4 bases between.

The gene calls are TRBV28 and TRBJ2-5; 9 positions agree with TRBD2. Germline CDR1 MDHEN, CDR2 SYDVKM. V dropped 5 bases and J dropped 5; count of bases not matched to a gene: 15. The CDR3 totals 17 residues. CDR3 bases: TGTGCCAGCAGTCCGCTCACTAGCGGGTGGGCTTGGGAGACCCAGTACTTC. Translation: CASSPLTSGWAWETQYF.

V is TRBV28 and J is TRBJ2-2; 7 bases fit TRBD1. The length of the CDR3 is 15 residues. The V segment lost 5 bases and the J segment 4 bases; nucleotides outside the gene matches: 7. Germline CDR1 MDHEN, CDR2 SYDVKM. CDR3 loop: CASSPGQDPTGELFF. For the CDR3, the DNA is TGTGCCAGCAGTCCTGGACAGGACCCCACCGGGGAGCTGTTTTTT.

This rearrangement joins TRBV5-1 to TRBJ1-5; no reliable D call. The germline V gene has CDR1 SGHRS and CDR2 YFSETQ. V was trimmed by 4 bases and J by 0 bases, leaving 11 bases between them. CDR3 length equals 15 residues. CDR3 amino acids: CASSKSRYSNQPQHF. CDR3 in DNA: TGCGCCAGCAGCAAATCAAGGTATAGCAATCAGCCCCAGCATTTT.

The chain combines TRBV9 with TRBJ1-2; D unclear. Trimming removed 0 bases at V and 8 bases at J, with 11 bases between. The CDR3 covers 13 residues. Germline-derived CDR1 and CDR2 are SGDLS and YYNGEE. This chain's CDR3 is CASSVGLTGGYTF. CDR3 nucleotide sequence: TGTGCCAGCAGCGTAGGACTTACGGGAGGCTACACCTTC.

CDR3 sequence reads: CASSFPGQGGTGELFF. CDR3 DNA: TGTGCCAGCAGCTTCCCGGGACAGGGGGGCACCGGGGAGCTGTTTTTT. The J gene is TRBJ2-2, the V gene TRBV5-4, with TRBD1 matching over 11 bases. The CDR3 covers 16 residues. Trimming cost V 2 bases and J 4 bases; bases outside gene matches: 4. Per germline, CDR1 SGHNT and CDR2 YYREEE (reference sequence). The complete variable domain, with remaining parts taken from reference TRBV5-4 and TRBJ2-2, reads ETGVTQSPTHLIKTRGQQVTLRCSSQSGHNTVSWYQQALGQGPQFIFQYYREEENGRGNFPPRFSGLQFPNYSSELNVNALELDDSALYLCASSFPGQGGTGELFFGEGSRLTVL.

This sequence joins TRBV9 and TRBJ1-2; 10 bases are shared with TRBD1. The length of the CDR3 is 18 residues. V shed 0 bases, J shed 7 bases, and the junction held 15 bases outside the gene matches. The germline CDR1 and CDR2 sequences are SGDLS and YYNGEE. The CDR3 DNA reads as TGTGCCAGCAGCGTAGAAAGCGAGTGGGGACAGGGGACTAGTGGCTACACCTTC. Translating gives CASSVESEWGQGTSGYTF.

The chain uses TRBV7-8 and TRBJ2-5; 7 bases agree with TRBD1. This CDR3 region has 15 residues. CDR1 SGHVS and CDR2 FQNEAQ come from the germline V gene. With 4 bases clipped from V and 5 bases from J, the junction kept 10 bases outside the gene matches. CDR3 nucleotides: TGTGCCAGCAGCTCCATCGACAGGGTTGGTGAGACCCAGTACTTC. Translation gives CASSSIDRVGETQYF.

The chain has TRBV19 and TRBJ2-7; 11 nucleotides match TRBD1. The CDR3 length is 16 residues. V was clipped by 4 bases and J by 3 bases; unmatched bases: 8. Per germline, CDR1 LNHDA and CDR2 SQIVND (reference sequence). This CDR3 reads CASSNLGQGERYEQYF. The CDR3, as DNA: TGTGCCAGTAGTAACCTGGGACAGGGGGAGCGCTACGAGCAGTACTTC.

The chain carries TRBV29-1 and TRBJ2-5, with D possibly called TRBD1 or TRBD2 (5 bases each). Trimming took 4 bases from V and 5 from J, leaving 5 bases between them. In germline, CDR1 is SQVTM, CDR2 ANQGSEA. CDR3 size: 10 residues. CDR3 residues: CSVGDETQYF. The CDR3 DNA sequence: TGCAGCGTTGGGGACGAGACCCAGTACTTC.

The chain is built from TRBV10-3 and TRBJ2-1, with TRBD2 matching over 9 bases. The CDR3 extends over 20 amino acids. Germline CDR1 is ENHRY and CDR2 is SYGVKD. The V and J ends lost 8 bases and 3 bases, in that order; junction bases with no gene match: 23. The CDR3 sequence: CAIAQIRDSLTSGHYNEQFF. CDR3 coding DNA: TGTGCCATCGCTCAAATTAGAGACAGCCTAACTAGCGGGCACTACAATGAGCAGTTCTTC.

Of note for this clone: One junction end disagrees with the germline gene, perhaps due to a read error. V gene TRBV2 combines with J gene TRBJ2-5, with 13 positions matching TRBD2. The DNA matches TRBJ2-7 better at its end, which makes the J call doubtful. CDR1 SNHLY and CDR2 FYNNEI come from the germline V gene. This CDR3 has 15 residues. In DNA form, the CDR3 reads TGTGCCAGCAGGGAAGGACTAGCGGGGGACTACGAGCAGTACTTC. Translated, it gives CASREGLAGDYEQYF.

V gene TRBV5-4 combines with J gene TRBJ1-1; D gene uncertain. V was pared by 4 bases and J by 3 bases, with 13 bases between. The CDR3 is 14 amino acids. Germline CDR1 and CDR2: SGHNT and YYREEE (reference sequence). The DNA for the CDR3 is TGTGCCAGCAGCCCGTGGAGGTCTGACACTGAAGCTTTCTTT. The encoded protein is CASSPWRSDTEAFF.

The V and J genes are TRBV6-5 and TRBJ1-2, with TRBD1 as a possible D gene (6 bases). The germline gives CDR1 MNHEY, CDR2 SVGAGI. CDR3 size: 13 residues. Trimming pared 7 bases from V and 8 bases from J, leaving 17 bases between. The CDR3 sequence is CASTPTAGGGYTF. DNA for the CDR3: TGTGCCAGCACTCCTACGGCGGGGGGCGGCTACACCTTC.

Points on this clone: One end of the junction varies from germline; a read error may be responsible. This same CDR3 is encoded by further DNA sequences in the sample. The J gene is TRBJ1-3, the V gene TRBV19; D not certain. In germline, CDR1 is LNHDA, CDR2 SQIVND (reference sequence). CDR3 size: 15 residues. CDR3 residues: CASSIGSNSGNTIYF. The CDR3, as DNA: TGTGCCAGTAGCATAGGTTCCAACTCTGGAAACACCATATATTTT.

The CDR3 DNA reads TGTGCCAGCACCGAGGATGCGCCAGATACGCAGTATTTT. It yields the protein CASTEDAPDTQYF. This chain uses TRBV21-1 with TRBJ2-3; TRBD2 is taken as the D call from the table, unchecked against the DNA. TRBV21-1 is given as a pseudogene. The CDR3 has 13 residues.